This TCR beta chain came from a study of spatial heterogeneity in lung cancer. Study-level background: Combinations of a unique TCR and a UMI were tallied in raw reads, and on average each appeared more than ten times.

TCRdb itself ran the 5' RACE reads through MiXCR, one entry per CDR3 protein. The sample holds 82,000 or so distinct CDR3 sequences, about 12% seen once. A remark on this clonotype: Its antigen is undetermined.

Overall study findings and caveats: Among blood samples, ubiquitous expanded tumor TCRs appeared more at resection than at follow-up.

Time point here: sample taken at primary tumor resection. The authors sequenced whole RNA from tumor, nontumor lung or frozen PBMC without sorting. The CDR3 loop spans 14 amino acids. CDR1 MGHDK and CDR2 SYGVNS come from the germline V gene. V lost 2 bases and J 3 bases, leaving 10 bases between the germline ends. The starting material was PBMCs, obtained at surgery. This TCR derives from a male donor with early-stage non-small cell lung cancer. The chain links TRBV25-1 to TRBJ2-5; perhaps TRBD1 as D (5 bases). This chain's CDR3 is CASSEPPTEETQYF. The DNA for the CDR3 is TGTGCCAGCAGTGAACCCCCGACAGAAGAGACCCAGTACTTC.